A single sample is the source of the 3 T cell receptor beta chains below, sequenced in a study of CD8+ T cells in alopecia areata. Treatment described: oral pan-JAK inhibitor, 5-10 mg twice daily. Extraction of RNA preceded its reverse transcription into cDNA, which served as the sequencing template. Clones were sequenced by immunoSEQ multiplex PCR, and TCRdb holds only the in-frame ones, with some missing. The sample includes more than 150,000 clones, roughly 62% seen only once; the top ten take about 12%. The material sequenced was CD8+ T cells sorted from blood, taken at week 24, from a patient treated with tofacitinib. The origin of the receptors is a human donor with alopecia areata.

The count of this clone is one. One end of the junction varies from germline; a read error may be responsible. The J gene is TRBJ2-5, the V gene TRBV12-5; D not certain. Germline V lookup: CDR1 LGHNT, CDR2 FRNRAP. The CDR3 runs 9 residues. The CDR3 protein is CASGLAHDF. The DNA for the CDR3 is TGTGCTAGTGGTTTGGCCCACGACTTC.

There are a few counts of this clone. V usage is TRBV5-1 and J usage is TRBJ2-6; TRBD1 matches at 9 bases. V trimming: 4 bases; J trimming: 0 bases; junction bases outside the gene matches: 8. Germline CDR1 and CDR2: SGHRS and YFSETQ. The CDR3 is 18 residues long. CDR3 coding DNA: TGCGCCAGCAGCACTTCTGGGACAGGGCACTCTGGGGCCAACGTCCTGACTTTC. It codes for CASSTSGTGHSGANVLTF.

In this sample, this clone turned up a few times. This chain connects TRBV6-1 to TRBJ1-5, with D possibly matching TRBD1 (6 bases). CDR3 length: 11 amino acids. Trimming removed 11 bases from V and 7 bases from J, with 12 bases in between. Per the germline V gene, CDR1 is MNHNS and CDR2 is SASEGT. CDR3 DNA: TGTGCCGGGGGGGGCGGCCAGCCCCAGCATTTT. Translation gives CAGGGGQPQHF.